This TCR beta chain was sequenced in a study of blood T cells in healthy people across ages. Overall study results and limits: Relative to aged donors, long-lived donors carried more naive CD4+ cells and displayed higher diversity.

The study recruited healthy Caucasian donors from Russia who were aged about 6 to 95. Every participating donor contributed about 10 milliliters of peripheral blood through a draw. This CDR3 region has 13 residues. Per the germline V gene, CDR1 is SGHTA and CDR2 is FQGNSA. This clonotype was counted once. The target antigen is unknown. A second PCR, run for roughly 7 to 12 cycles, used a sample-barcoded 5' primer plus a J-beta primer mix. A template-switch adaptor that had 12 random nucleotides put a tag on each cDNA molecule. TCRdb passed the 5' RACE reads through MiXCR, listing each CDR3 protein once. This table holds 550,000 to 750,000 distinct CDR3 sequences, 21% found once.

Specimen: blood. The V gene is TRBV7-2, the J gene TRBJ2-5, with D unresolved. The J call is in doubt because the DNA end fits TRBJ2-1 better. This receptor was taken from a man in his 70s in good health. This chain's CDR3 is CASSEQLLNEQFF. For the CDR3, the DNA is TGTGCCAGCAGCGAGCAACTACTCAATGAGCAGTTCTTC.